These 26 T cell receptor beta chains share one sample of origin, sequenced in a study of T cell changes during pregnancy in multiple sclerosis. Using immunoSEQ multiplex PCR, the repertoire was profiled, and TCRdb retains in-frame clones only, with some absent. The table records 65,000 to 85,000 clones, just over 90% of them present only once. Source: peripheral blood, taken in the third trimester of pregnancy. The receptors were gathered from a female donor with multiple sclerosis, enrolled in a pregnancy study.

The V gene is TRBV29-1, the J gene TRBJ2-3, with a weak D call TRBD1 (7 bases). The CDR3 extends over 15 amino acids. V was cut by 4 bases and J by 0 bases, with 14 bases left in between. Germline V gene lookup returns CDR1 SQVTM and CDR2 ANQGSEA. CDR3 loop: CSVGPAGGSTDTQYF. The CDR3 bases are TGCAGCGTTGGTCCAGCAGGGGGGAGCACAGATACGCAGTATTTT.

This chain joins TRBV18 and TRBJ1-5; the match to TRBD1 covers 8 bases. Germline assignment: CDR1 KGHSH and CDR2 LQKENI. The junction had 13 bases not matched to a gene; V was cut back by 6 bases and J by 6 bases. The CDR3 totals 16 residues. CDR3 nucleotide sequence: TGTGCCAGCTCCTCTGGGGGGACAGGCCTTTCTCAGCCCCAGCATTTT. Residues: CASSSGGTGLSQPQHF. The complete variable domain, with remaining parts taken from reference TRBV18 and TRBJ1-5, reads NAGVMQNPRHLVRRRGQEARLRCSPMKGHSHVYWYRQLPEEGLKFMVYLQKENIIDESGMPKERFSAEFPKEGPSILRIQQVVRGDSAAYFCASSSGGTGLSQPQHFGDGTRLSIL.

This sequence joins TRBV18 and TRBJ1-5, with TRBD1 identical over 7 bases. J lost 4 bases, V lost 4 bases, and 7 bases had no gene match. The CDR3 sequence is 15 residues long. Germline lookup yields CDR1 KGHSH and CDR2 LQKENI. The CDR3 loop is CASSRDRADNQPQHF. Here the CDR3 DNA reads TGTGCCAGCTCACGAGACAGGGCCGATAATCAGCCCCAGCATTTT.

The chain links TRBV15 to TRBJ2-2; 9 bases match TRBD2. V trimming: 0 bases; J trimming: 5 bases; junction bases outside the gene matches: 4. This CDR3 has 16 amino acids. Germline V CDR1 and CDR2: LNHNV, YYDKDF (reference sequence). The DNA of the CDR3 is TGTGCCACCAGCAGAGATAGCGGGGGTGAAACCGGGGAGCTGTTTTTT. Protein product: CATSRDSGGETGELFF.

The rearrangement joins TRBV18 to TRBJ1-1; 9 bases align to TRBD1. Germline CDR1 is KGHSH and CDR2 is LQKENI. This CDR3 has 16 residues. The J segment lost 4 bases and the V segment lost 3 bases, leaving 9 bases of the junction unmatched. CDR3 sequence (DNA): TGTGCCAGCTCACCGTACAGGGGGCGCATCGGCACTGAAGCTTTCTTT. Its translation is CASSPYRGRIGTEAFF.

The V gene is TRBV5-1, the J gene TRBJ2-1; TRBD2 aligns across 11 bases. With V trimmed by 2 bases and J by 4 bases, 5 bases remained unmatched. CDR3 length: 16 amino acids. CDR1 and CDR2 (germline): SGHRS, YFSETQ. The CDR3 reads CASSFNSGGAYNEQFF. CDR3 DNA sequence: TGCGCCAGCAGCTTCAATAGCGGGGGGGCTTACAATGAGCAGTTCTTC.

The V call is TRBV7-2, the J call TRBJ2-2; no clear D. The CDR3 covers 13 residues. V was clipped by 6 bases and J by 7 bases, with 12 bases between them. Germline CDR1 and CDR2: SGHTA and FQGNSA. CDR3 nucleotides: TGTGCCAGCAGTCTCGACAATCACGGGGAGCTGTTTTTT. It codes for CASSLDNHGELFF. Supplemented by reference TRBV7-2 and TRBJ2-2, the full variable domain reads GAGVSQSPSNKVTEKGKDVELRCDPISGHTALYWYRQSLGQGLEFLIYFQGNSAPDKSGLPSDRFSAERTGGSVSTLTIQRTQQEDSAVYLCASSLDNHGELFFGEGSRLTVL.

This clone turned up a few times. The rearrangement links TRBV18 to TRBJ1-5; TRBD1 might be the D (6 bases). Germline lookup yields CDR1 KGHSH and CDR2 LQKENI. The CDR3 contains 15 residues. V was cut by 3 bases and J by 0 bases, with 9 bases left in between. The CDR3 region has the DNA TGTGCCAGCTCACCGACAGGATCTAGCAATCAGCCCCAGCATTTT. Residues: CASSPTGSSNQPQHF.

Details on this clone: At one of its ends the junction is not consistent with the germline gene, which may arise from a read error. This chain connects TRBV15 to TRBJ2-7, with D possibly TRBD1 on 6 matching bases. The length of the CDR3 is 13 residues. Germline V CDR1 and CDR2: LNHNV, YYDKDF (reference sequence). The CDR3 protein is CATSRGYRVGADF. The CDR3 DNA reads TGTGCCACCAGCAGGGGATACAGGGTTGGGGCGGACTTC.

The chain combines TRBV6-6 with TRBJ2-5; TRBD2 might be the D (5 bases). V was clipped by 4 bases and J by 4 bases, with 19 bases between them. The CDR3 extends over 16 amino acids. Germline V gene lookup returns CDR1 MNHNY and CDR2 SVGAGI (reference sequence). CDR3 sequence reads: CASSSPSGLGGETQYF. CDR3 nucleotides: TGTGCCAGCAGTTCCCCTTCTGGGCTCGGAGGAGAGACCCAGTACTTC.

The gene calls are TRBV5-4 and TRBJ2-3; D is uncertain. Germline CDR1 and CDR2: SGHNT and YYREEE (reference sequence). The V and J ends lost 0 bases and 1 base respectively, with 6 bases between them. The length of the CDR3 is 14 residues. CDR3 nucleotide sequence: TGTGCCAGCAGCTTGGCTCAGGGCACAGATACGCAGTATTTT. Translation gives CASSLAQGTDTQYF.

The sample holds a few counts of this clone. CDR3 protein: CACNRGNTEAFF. The CDR3 DNA sequence: TGTGCCTGTAACAGGGGTAACACTGAAGCTTTCTTT. The gene calls are TRBV30 and TRBJ1-1; 7 positions match TRBD1. Trimming removed 6 bases from V and 2 bases from J; junction bases left unmatched: 3. The CDR3 covers 12 residues. Germline V lookup: CDR1 GTSNPN, CDR2 SVGIG (reference sequence). The entire variable domain, with the rest obtained from reference TRBV30 and TRBJ1-1, is as follows: SQTIHQWPATLVQPVGSPLSLECTVEGTSNPNLYWYRQAAGRGLQLLFYSVGIGQISSEVPQNLSASRPQDRQFILSSKKLLLSDSGFYLCACNRGNTEAFFGQGTRLTVV.

This clone was seen just once. This sequence joins TRBV6-5 and TRBJ1-2; D call uncertain. The CDR3 runs 16 residues. Germline V gene lookup returns CDR1 MNHEY and CDR2 SVGAGI. V was clipped by 2 bases and J by 4 bases, with 17 bases between them. In nucleotides, the CDR3 is TGTGCCAGCAGTTACCATATGACACGGCTGTCCTATGGCTACACCTTC. It encodes CASSYHMTRLSYGYTF.

This clone was observed a single time. The CDR3 coding sequence is TGTGCCAGCAGCGAACAGGGTACCAATGAAAAACTGTTTTTT. Protein: CASSEQGTNEKLFF. The chain is built from TRBV9 and TRBJ1-4; D may be TRBD1 (6 bases). The CDR3 spans 14 residues. The V gene's germline CDR1 is SGDLS and CDR2 YYNGEE. V was pared by 3 bases and J by 5 bases, with 11 bases between.

The chain recombines TRBV9 with TRBJ1-1, with 9 nucleotides matching TRBD1. Germline V lookup: CDR1 SGDLS, CDR2 YYNGEE. The junction had 9 bases not matched to a gene; V was cut back by 4 bases and J by 2 bases. This CDR3 spans 16 amino acids. In DNA form, the CDR3 reads TGTGCCAGCAGCCCCCGGGACAGGGTAAGTAACACTGAAGCTTTCTTT. Its translation is CASSPRDRVSNTEAFF.

The sample holds one count of this clone. This chain links TRBV2 with TRBJ2-7; possibly TRBD2 for D (5 bases). V lost 1 base and J lost 7, with 8 bases in between. This CDR3 is 12 amino acids long. Germline-derived CDR1 and CDR2 are SNHLY and FYNNEI. Here the CDR3 DNA reads TGTGCCAGCAGTGAAGAGGCGGGTGAGCAGTACTTC. This sequence encodes CASSEEAGEQYF.

The rearrangement links TRBV30 to TRBJ2-7; the D gene is possibly TRBD1 (5 bases). This CDR3 has 14 amino acids. The germline V gene has CDR1 GTSNPN and CDR2 SVGIG (reference sequence). Trimming removed 5 bases at V and 0 bases at J, with 14 bases between. The CDR3 protein is CAWVSKGRSYEQYF. The CDR3 DNA reads as TGTGCCTGGGTCAGCAAGGGGCGCTCCTACGAGCAGTACTTC.

This clone has just one count. The chain couples TRBV5-1 to TRBJ2-7, with TRBD1 matching over 8 bases. V dropped 6 bases and J dropped 5; count of bases not matched to a gene: 7. Germline lookup yields CDR1 SGHRS and CDR2 YFSETQ. The CDR3 is made up of 13 amino acids. In nucleotides, the CDR3 is TGCGCCAGCACCGAGCCAGGGGGCCACGAGCAGTACTTC. Protein product: CASTEPGGHEQYF.

This clone was seen ten or more times. The J gene is TRBJ1-6, the V gene TRBV5-1, with D possibly TRBD1 on 6 matching bases. There are 17 residues in the CDR3. From germline, CDR1 is SGHRS and CDR2 YFSETQ. V was trimmed by 4 bases and J by 6 bases, leaving 20 bases between them. Written as DNA, the CDR3 is TGCGCCAGCAGCCAGAGTCAGGGGAGCCAGCTTAATTCACCCCTCCACTTT. Translated, it gives CASSQSQGSQLNSPLHF.

V usage is TRBV14 and J usage is TRBJ2-2; tentatively, D is TRBD1 (6 bases). The germline V gene encodes CDR1 SGHDN and CDR2 FVKESK. Trimming removed 4 bases at V and 4 bases at J, with 13 bases between. The CDR3 has 15 amino acids. CDR3 amino acids: CASSLWTDPTGELFF. The CDR3 nucleotides read TGTGCCAGCAGCCTTTGGACAGATCCCACCGGGGAGCTGTTTTTT.

The V and J genes are TRBV28 and TRBJ1-4, with TRBD1 matching over 10 bases. This CDR3 comprises 18 residues. From germline, CDR1 is MDHEN and CDR2 SYDVKM. Trimming cost V 5 bases and J 5 bases; bases outside gene matches: 14. CDR3 DNA sequence: TGTGCCAGCAGTCCGCTCCGGGACAGGGGTGGGGACAATGAAAAACTGTTTTTT. This sequence encodes CASSPLRDRGGDNEKLFF.

V and J are TRBV18 and TRBJ2-5; no clear D gene. The CDR3 totals 14 residues. The germline V gene encodes CDR1 KGHSH and CDR2 LQKENI. Trimming left V 1 base short and J 5 bases short, with 11 bases between. CDR3 residues: CASSPQPEMETQYF. The CDR3, as DNA: TGTGCCAGCTCACCACAACCTGAGATGGAGACCCAGTACTTC.

The V and J genes are TRBV19 and TRBJ2-1, with 7 bases that match TRBD1. Germline lookup yields CDR1 LNHDA and CDR2 SQIVND (reference sequence). V gave up 7 bases and J gave up 5 bases; unmatched junction bases: 11. The CDR3 extends over 15 amino acids. The CDR3 region has the DNA TGTGCCAGTACCATAGGGACAGCTATTAACAATGAGCAGTTCTTC. Its translation is CASTIGTAINNEQFF.

This CDR3 reads CASSIYGDGYEQYF. Here the CDR3 DNA reads TGTGCCAGCAGCATATACGGGGATGGTTACGAGCAGTACTTC. The chain uses TRBV21-1 and TRBJ2-7; the D call in the table, TRBD2, was not verified against the DNA. TRBV21-1 is recorded as a pseudogene. The CDR3 spans 14 residues.

This chain connects TRBV7-3 to TRBJ1-2; TRBD1 might be the D (6 bases). V was clipped by 0 bases and J by 4 bases, with 12 bases between them. Germline V gene data show CDR1 as SGHTA and CDR2 as FQGTGA. This CDR3 spans 15 amino acids. Here the CDR3 DNA reads TGTGCCAGCAGCTTAACAGGGGGGGGGAGCTATGGCTACACCTTC. Residues: CASSLTGGGSYGYTF.

V and J are TRBV28 and TRBJ2-4; D may be TRBD2 (6 bases). Trimming cost V 5 bases and J 15 bases, with 23 bases left between them. The CDR3 covers 14 residues. Germline V lookup: CDR1 MDHEN, CDR2 SYDVKM. The CDR3 protein is CASSNRDSSRAAYF. CDR3 DNA sequence: TGTGCCAGCAGTAATCGGGACTCTAGTCGAGCCGCGTACTTC.